This TCR beta chain was captured by sequencing in a study of blood T cell repertoires in COVID-19. Looking at the study overall: Both acute and convalescent COVID-19 samples were obtained from the United States, Italy and Spain.

Sequenced by immunoSEQ multiplex PCR; TCRdb stores in-frame clones only, minus some. The repertoire holds roughly 170,000 clones, with less than 90% as singletons. Germline assignment: CDR1 GTSNPN and CDR2 SVGIG (reference sequence). The V gene lost 0 bases and the J gene lost 2 bases, with 10 bases spanning the gap. The CDR3 consists of 14 residues. This clone was recorded only once. Sample: peripheral blood. The clonotype originates from a man between 60 and 75 years old with acute or convalescent COVID-19. V and J are TRBV30 and TRBJ1-1; D is possibly TRBD1 (6 bases). The CDR3 region is CAWSVDSFNTEAFF. In nucleotides, the CDR3 is TGTGCCTGGAGTGTGGACAGTTTTAACACTGAAGCTTTCTTT.